This T cell receptor beta chain was captured by sequencing in a study of T cells in Graves' hyperthyroidism and ophthalmopathy. This clonotype has a count of ten or more. Its specificity is unknown. Amplification targeted TCR beta CDR3 regions from RNA transcripts. The HTBI primer set was used in a first-round RT-PCR of the TCR CDR3. TCRdb recomputed calls from the multiplex PCR reads with MiXCR, one row per CDR3 protein. The sample contains over 250,000 distinct CDR3 sequences, approximately 15% of which appear only once. Study-level points and caveats: Among thyroid clonotypes expanded above 0.001, most also appeared in blood.

CDR3 length: 14 amino acids. With V trimmed by 6 bases and J by 6 bases, 7 bases remained unmatched. Germline CDR1 is MNHNS and CDR2 is SASEGT. Fresh peripheral blood, under 13 ml, yielded the PBMCs. Sequencing was done on a sample of blood. This clonotype originated in a woman aged 40 to 50 with Graves' ophthalmopathy. The rearrangement links TRBV6-1 to TRBJ1-5; 8 bases match TRBD1. CDR3 nucleotide sequence: TGTGCCAGCAGACAAGACAGGGGAGGTCAGCCCCAGCATTTT. Protein sequence: CASRQDRGGQPQHF.